A selection of T cell receptor beta chains follows, all from one sample in a study of T cell changes during pregnancy in multiple sclerosis. Measured with immunoSEQ multiplex PCR; TCRdb has only the in-frame clones, and not every one. The sample yields about 98,000 clones, around 90% seen once. Source: peripheral blood, taken after pregnancy. All receptors come from a female donor in good health, enrolled as a control in a pregnancy study. Each CDR3 is given with its conserved first and last residue. A D gene is named only where the DNA matches it firmly. Size values are once, few and many counts, or a class for expanded clones, and some rows have none.

J: TRBJ2-1
D: TRBD1
V: TRBV11-3
size: -
CDR3: CASSPGQGFYNEQFF
DNA: TGTGCCAGCAGCCCGGGACAGGGATTCTACAATGAGCAGTTCTTC

J: TRBJ2-6
D: -
V: TRBV28
size: -
CDR3: CASRAGGSGANVLTF
DNA: TGTGCCAGCAGGGCCGGGGGTTCTGGGGCCAACGTCCTGACTTTC

J: TRBJ2-7
D: -
V: TRBV9
size: few
CDR3: CASSSGLLYEQYF
DNA: TGTGCCAGCAGCTCGGGACTTTTATACGAGCAGTACTTC

J: TRBJ1-2
D: -
V: TRBV15
size: -
CDR3: CATSRDRGGLLGYTF
DNA: TGTGCCACCAGCAGAGATCGCGGGGGACTACTTGGCTACACCTTC

J: TRBJ2-5
D: -
V: TRBV3-1/TRBV3-2
size: few
CDR3: CATGETQYF
DNA: TGTGCCACCGGGGAGACCCAGTACTTC

J: TRBJ2-1
D: TRBD2
V: TRBV9
size: few
CDR3: CASSGGMGGLYNEQFF
DNA: TGTGCCAGCAGCGGGGGGATGGGAGGGCTTTACAATGAGCAGTTCTTC

J: TRBJ1-2
D: -
V: TRBV27
size: -
CDR3: CASSSLGGGYGYTF
DNA: TGTGCCAGCAGTTCCCTCGGGGGTGGCTATGGCTACACCTTC

J: TRBJ2-2
D: -
V: TRBV27
size: once
CDR3: CASSFFRGDTGELFF
DNA: TGTGCCAGCAGTTTCTTCAGGGGAGACACCGGGGAGCTGTTTTTT

J: TRBJ2-7
D: -
V: TRBV6-5
size: -
CDR3: CASSTRGRPLYEQYF
DNA: TGTGCCAGCAGTACCAGGGGTCGCCCTCTCTACGAGCAGTACTTC

J: TRBJ1-1
D: TRBD1
V: TRBV5-1
size: -
CDR3: CASSGTGSGNTEAFF
DNA: TGCGCCAGCAGCGGGACAGGGTCAGGGAACACTGAAGCTTTCTTT

J: TRBJ2-7
D: TRBD2
V: TRBV29-1
size: -
CDR3: CSIGGEYEQYF
DNA: TGCAGCATTGGGGGGGAGTACGAGCAGTACTTC

J: TRBJ2-3
D: TRBD2
V: TRBV29-1
size: -
CDR3: CSVVGGADTQYF
DNA: TGCAGCGTTGTGGGGGGGGCAGATACGCAGTATTTT

J: TRBJ1-4
D: -
V: TRBV2
size: -
CDR3: CASRETTRLFNEKLFF
DNA: TGTGCCAGCCGGGAGACGACCCGTCTGTTTAATGAAAAACTGTTTTTT